Presented here are 12 T cell receptor beta chains from one specimen sequenced in a study of immune characterization of retroperitoneal liposarcoma. TCRdb reanalysed the PCR reads using MiXCR and keeps one entry per CDR3 protein. The sample has 10,000 or so distinct CDR3 sequences; roughly 25% are singletons. Sequenced input: tumor tissue. The receptor set was obtained from a male donor with retroperitoneal liposarcoma.

Concerning this clonotype: A read error may produce the germline difference seen at one junction end. J is TRBJ2-7 and V is TRBV6-6, with D uncertain. The CDR3 has 15 amino acids. From germline, CDR1 is MNHNY and CDR2 SVGAGI (reference sequence). In nucleotides, the CDR3 is TGTGCCAGCAGAAAAAGGGTGGCCGAACCCTACGAGCAGTACTTT. It codes for CASRKRVAEPYEQYF.

As DNA, the CDR3 is TGTGCCATCCGACGGGCTGGGGACGCAGATACGCAGTATTTT. It specifies CAIRRAGDADTQYF. The gene calls are TRBV27 and TRBJ2-3; perhaps D is TRBD1 or TRBD2 (5 bases each). Germline CDR1 MNHEY, CDR2 SMNVEV (reference sequence). Deletions cut 10 bases from V and 4 bases from J, with 18 bases between. The CDR3 is 14 residues long.

This clonotype is medium-sized within its sample. In DNA, the CDR3 is TGTGCCAGCAGCCGGGGACAGGGGGGACTCTCCTACGAGCAGTACTTC. Protein product: CASSRGQGGLSYEQYF. The chain is built from TRBV7-2 and TRBJ2-7; 11 bases map to TRBD1. V trimming: 5 bases; J trimming: 0 bases; junction bases outside the gene matches: 6. The V gene's germline CDR1 is SGHTA and CDR2 FQGNSA. The CDR3 spans 16 residues.

The sample holds many counts of this clonotype. This sequence joins TRBV6-1 and TRBJ2-1; D unclear. This CDR3 spans 12 amino acids. Trimming left V 2 bases short and J 8 bases short, with 7 bases between. Germline V CDR1 and CDR2: MNHNS, SASEGT. CDR3 protein: CASSERPYEQFF. Written as DNA, the CDR3 is TGTGCCAGCAGTGAAAGACCCTATGAGCAGTTCTTC.

This clonotype was recorded at least ten times. V is TRBV7-6 and J is TRBJ2-1; D might be TRBD2 (5 bases). The DNA end lines up better with TRBJ2-7; the J call may be wrong. Germline assignment: CDR1 SGHVS and CDR2 FNYEAQ. This CDR3 is 14 amino acids long. For the CDR3, the DNA is TGTGCCAGCAGCTCGAGGCTTCGGGGAAATGAGCAGTACTTC. This sequence encodes CASSSRLRGNEQYF.

The V and J genes are TRBV19 and TRBJ2-5; D gene ambiguous. The J call may be mistaken, given a closer DNA end match to TRBJ2-1. This CDR3 comprises 11 residues. CDR1 LNHDA and CDR2 SQIVND come from the germline V gene (reference sequence). Here the CDR3 DNA reads TGTGCCAGTACGTTTGATAGGGAGCAGTTCTTC. Protein sequence: CASTFDREQFF.

The chain uses TRBV12-3 or TRBV12-4 and TRBJ2-4, with D unclear. The CDR3 totals 16 residues. Trimming stripped 3 bases from V and 0 bases from J, with 12 bases between. This chain's CDR3 is CASSFWLQLAKNIQYF. In nucleotides, the CDR3 is TGTGCCAGCAGTTTCTGGCTACAACTAGCCAAAAACATTCAGTACTTC.

This clonotype was seen ten or more times. The chain uses TRBV7-2 and TRBJ2-1, with D perhaps being TRBD1 or TRBD2 (6 bases each). The CDR3 is made up of 13 amino acids. V dropped 6 bases and J dropped 13 bases, with 19 bases sitting between them. Germline CDR1 reads SGHTA; CDR2 reads FQGNSA. CDR3 sequence reads: CASSRGPQETQFF. For the CDR3, the DNA is TGTGCCAGCAGTCGGGGGCCCCAAGAGACCCAGTTCTTC.

V usage is TRBV12-3 or TRBV12-4 and J usage is TRBJ1-1; possibly TRBD1 for D (5 bases). Deletions cut 3 bases from V and 6 bases from J, with 11 bases between. The CDR3 consists of 13 residues. The CDR3 nucleotides read TGTGCCAGCAGTTTGACAGAATGGGCTGAAGCTTTCTTT. Translated, it gives CASSLTEWAEAFF.

This clonotype showed up many times. This chain links TRBV6-1 with TRBJ2-4; 7 positions match TRBD2. J gave up 1 base and V 5 bases, and 5 bases lay outside the gene matches. Germline CDR1 reads MNHNS; CDR2 reads SASEGT. The CDR3 has 15 residues. In nucleotides, the CDR3 is TGTGCCAGCAGTATGAGCGGGGATGCCAAAAACATTCAGTACTTC. Protein product: CASSMSGDAKNIQYF.

This clonotype is deemed medium-sized (0.01 to 0.1%). The chain links TRBV6-1 to TRBJ2-5; 7 nucleotides line up with TRBD2. Judging by the DNA end, TRBJ2-7 fits better; the J call may be wrong. Germline assignment: CDR1 MNHNS and CDR2 SASEGT. The CDR3 runs 14 residues. The CDR3: CASTETSYPYEQYF. The CDR3 DNA follows: TGTGCCAGCACCGAGACTAGCTACCCCTACGAGCAGTACTTC.

This clonotype was counted at least ten times. This chain links TRBV6-1 with TRBJ2-1; 9 nucleotides align to TRBD2. The end of the DNA is better explained by TRBJ2-7, so the J call may be wrong. CDR3 size: 15 residues. Germline CDR1 MNHNS, CDR2 SASEGT. The CDR3 region is CASSEGTSDYNEQYF. The DNA for the CDR3 is TGTGCCAGCAGTGAAGGGACTAGCGACTACAATGAGCAGTACTTC.